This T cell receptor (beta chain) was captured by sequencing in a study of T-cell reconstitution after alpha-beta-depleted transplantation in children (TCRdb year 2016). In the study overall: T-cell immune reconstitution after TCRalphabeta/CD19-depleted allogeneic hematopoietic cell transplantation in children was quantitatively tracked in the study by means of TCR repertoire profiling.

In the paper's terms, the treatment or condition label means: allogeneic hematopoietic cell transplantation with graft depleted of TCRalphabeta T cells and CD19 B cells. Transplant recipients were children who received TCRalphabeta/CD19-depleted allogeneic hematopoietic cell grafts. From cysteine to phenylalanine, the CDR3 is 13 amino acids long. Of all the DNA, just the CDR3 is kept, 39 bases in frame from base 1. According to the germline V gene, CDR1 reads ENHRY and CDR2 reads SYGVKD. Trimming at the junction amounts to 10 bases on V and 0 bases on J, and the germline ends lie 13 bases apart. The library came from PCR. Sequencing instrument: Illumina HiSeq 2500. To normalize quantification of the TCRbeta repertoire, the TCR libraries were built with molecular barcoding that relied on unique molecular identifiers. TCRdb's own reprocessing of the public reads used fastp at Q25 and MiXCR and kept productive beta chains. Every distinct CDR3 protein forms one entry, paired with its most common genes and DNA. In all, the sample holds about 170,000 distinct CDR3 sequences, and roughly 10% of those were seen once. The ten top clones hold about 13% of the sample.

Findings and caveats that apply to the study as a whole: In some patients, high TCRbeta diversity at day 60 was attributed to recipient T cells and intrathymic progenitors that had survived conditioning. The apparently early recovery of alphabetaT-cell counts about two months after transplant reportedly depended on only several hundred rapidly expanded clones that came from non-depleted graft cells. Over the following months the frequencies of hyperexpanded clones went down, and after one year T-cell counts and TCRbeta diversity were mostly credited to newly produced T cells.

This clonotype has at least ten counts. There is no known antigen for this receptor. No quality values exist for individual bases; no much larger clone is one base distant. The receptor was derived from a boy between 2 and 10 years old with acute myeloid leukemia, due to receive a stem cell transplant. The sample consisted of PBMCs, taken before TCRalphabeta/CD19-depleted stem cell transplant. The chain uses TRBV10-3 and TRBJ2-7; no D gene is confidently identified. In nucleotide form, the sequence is TGTGCCACCCTCGATTTAGGCTCCTACGAGCAGTACTTC. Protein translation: CATLDLGSYEQYF.